This is a list of T cell receptor beta chains from one sample in a study of cytomegalovirus exposure and HLA in healthy donors. Libraries were prepared by immunoSEQ multiplex PCR; TCRdb keeps only in-frame clonotypes and omits some of them. The sample lists approximately 140,000 clones; approximately 82% were seen once. Sequenced: PBMCs. These receptors were collected from a woman aged 40-49 years in good health and CMV-seronegative. The CDR3 runs from the conserved cysteine through the conserved F or W. D genes are given only for firm matches. The size entry is marked missing in some rows and otherwise reads once, few, many or a size class.

CDR3 DNA | CDR3 protein | V gene | D gene | clone size | J gene
TGTGCCAGCAGCTTGGACAGGGTATCGGGCAATGAGCAGTTCTTC | CASSLDRVSGNEQFF | TRBV7-9 | TRBD1 | - | TRBJ2-1
TGTGCCAGCAGCTTAGGGGACAACTTCTACGAGCAGTACTTC | CASSLGDNFYEQYF | TRBV7-3 | - | few | TRBJ2-7
TGCGCCAGCAGCGTGACTAGCGGGAGCACAGATACGCAGTATTTT | CASSVTSGSTDTQYF | TRBV5-1 | TRBD2 | few | TRBJ2-3
TGTGCCAGCAGTGGGCTTGACGCACGGGGTGTCAGTGCGACCCAGTACTTC | CASSGLDARGVSATQYF | TRBV27 | - | few | TRBJ2-5
TGTGCCAGCCGAAGCCCGAGCTCTGGGGCCAACGTCCTGACTTTC | CASRSPSSGANVLTF | TRBV11-2 | - | once | TRBJ2-6
TGTGCCAGCGGGGGGACTAGTCGTCAAGAGACCCAGTACTTC | CASGGTSRQETQYF | TRBV2 | TRBD2 | - | TRBJ2-5
TGTGCCAGCAGCCCACTACTAGTTCCTGAGCAGTTCTTC | CASSPLLVPEQFF | TRBV13 | - | - | TRBJ2-1
TGTGCCAGTAGCTGGAGTAAGCGTCACACCGGGGAGCTGTTTTTT | CASSWSKRHTGELFF | TRBV19 | - | - | TRBJ2-2
TGCAGCCCCATGTTGGAGACCCAGTACTTC | CSPMLETQYF | TRBV29-1 | - | few | TRBJ2-5
TGTGCCACCCCACTCATCCGACAGCAACGATCAAATAGCAATCAGCCCCAGCATTTT | CATPLIRQQRSNSNQPQHF | TRBV19 | - | - | TRBJ1-5
TGTGCCAGCAGCCAAGCCTCGGGACAGCAAGAGACCCAGTACTTC | CASSQASGQQETQYF | TRBV4-2 | TRBD1 | few | TRBJ2-5
TGTGCCAGCTCACCAAGGAGGGATCAGCCCCAGCATTTT | CASSPRRDQPQHF | TRBV18 | - | - | TRBJ1-5
TGTGCCAGCAGGCGAAACGTCGAGCCCCAGCATTTT | CASRRNVEPQHF | TRBV28 | - | - | TRBJ1-5
TGTGCCAGCAGTTCCTTTAGCGGGAGTACAGATACGCAGTATTTT | CASSSFSGSTDTQYF | TRBV6-6 | TRBD2 | - | TRBJ2-3
TGCGCCAGCTCTGGAGCCACAGGCTCTGGAAACACCATATATTTT | CASSGATGSGNTIYF | TRBV5-1 | - | few | TRBJ1-3
TGTGCCAGCAGTTCTCATCCAGGGGCAACTAATGAAAAACTGTTTTTT | CASSSHPGATNEKLFF | TRBV6-5 | - | - | TRBJ1-4
TGTGCCAGCAGTTTAATGGTGGGCCCCTTCAACACTGAAGCTTTCTTT | CASSLMVGPFNTEAFF | TRBV28 | - | - | TRBJ1-1
TGTTCCAGCAGCCTCCCCCTAGCGGGAGACTTTTACGAGCAGTACTTC | CSSSLPLAGDFYEQYF | TRBV7-9 | TRBD2 | - | TRBJ2-7
TGTGCCAGCAGCTTAGGGCACCTGAACACCGGGGAGCTGTTTTTT | CASSLGHLNTGELFF | TRBV7-9 | - | few | TRBJ2-2
TGTGCCAGTAGTATCGGGACAGCGAACTATGGCTACACCTTC | CASSIGTANYGYTF | TRBV19 | TRBD1 | - | TRBJ1-2
TGTGCCAGCACCCCGGGACAGCTTTACTACAATGAGCAGTTCTTC | CASTPGQLYYNEQFF | TRBV6-5 | TRBD1 | - | TRBJ2-1
TGTGCCAGCTCACCGTCACAGGGTTCCGTCATGAACACTGAAGCTTTCTTT | CASSPSQGSVMNTEAFF | TRBV18 | - | - | TRBJ1-1
TGTGCCAGCAGCTCTCAGGGGGCTGACTATGGCTACACCTTC | CASSSQGADYGYTF | TRBV7-3 | TRBD1 | - | TRBJ1-2
TGCAGCGTTGAAAAAAGTCTAGGCTACGAGCAGTACTTC | CSVEKSLGYEQYF | TRBV29-1 | - | - | TRBJ2-7
TGTGCCAGCAGCTTGGCTCGGGGAGGTCAGCCCCAGCATTTT | CASSLARGGQPQHF | TRBV5-5 | - | - | TRBJ1-5
TGTGCCAGCAGACGGAAAAGGACTAGTGCTGACGAGCAGTACTTC | CASRRKRTSADEQYF | TRBV28 | TRBD2 | - | TRBJ2-7
TGTGCCAGCAGTTTTACGGAGGAGGAGACCCAGTACTTC | CASSFTEEETQYF | TRBV28 | - | - | TRBJ2-5
TGTGCCTGGAACGGGTTGAGAGAATACAATGAGCAGTTCTTC | CAWNGLREYNEQFF | TRBV30 | - | - | TRBJ2-1
TGTGCCAGCTCCGGTGGGGCGGGAGGGCCCGATACGCAGTATTTT | CASSGGAGGPDTQYF | TRBV9 | TRBD2 | - | TRBJ2-3
TGTGCCAGCAGTTACCGGTTAGAGGGAACCGATGAAAAACTGTTTTTT | CASSYRLEGTDEKLFF | TRBV6-5 | - | few | TRBJ1-4
TGCAGTGCCCGACAGGGATATGGCTACACCTTC | CSARQGYGYTF | TRBV20-1 | TRBD1 | - | TRBJ1-2
TGTGCCAGCAGCTCGGACAGGCGACTAGGATCCAACACAGATACGCAGTATTTT | CASSSDRRLGSNTDTQYF | TRBV7-8 | - | - | TRBJ2-3
TGCGCCAGCAGCCCAGGACTCCAAGAGACCCAGTACTTC | CASSPGLQETQYF | TRBV4-3 | - | - | TRBJ2-5
TGTGCCAGCAGCAGAACCCCAGGGAATGAGCAGTTCTTC | CASSRTPGNEQFF | TRBV5-6 | - | - | TRBJ2-1
TGTGCCAGCAGTTATGTCTCAGGCTACGAGCAGTACTTC | CASSYVSGYEQYF | TRBV6-5 | - | - | TRBJ2-7
TGTGCCAGCAGCCATGGACAGGGGGCCAGTACGCAGTATTTT | CASSHGQGASTQYF | TRBV7-3 | TRBD1 | - | TRBJ2-3
TGTGCCAGCAGCTTTAGTGGTCAGGGAAAAGAAAAACTGTTTTTT | CASSFSGQGKEKLFF | TRBV7-9 | - | few | TRBJ1-4
TGTGCCAGCAGCTTAGTAGCGGGAATCCACAATGAGCAGTTCTTC | CASSLVAGIHNEQFF | TRBV7-3 | TRBD2 | once | TRBJ2-1
TGTTCCAGCAGCTTAGTTGGGGGACGAGCGGGAGAAAAACTGTTTTTT | CSSSLVGGRAGEKLFF | TRBV7-9 | - | - | TRBJ1-4
TGTGCCAGCAGTCCAACAGGTTCCAACACTGAAGCTTTCTTT | CASSPTGSNTEAFF | TRBV7-2 | - | - | TRBJ1-1
TGTGCCAGCGATTTAGCGGGAGACGCTAGTAATGAGCAGTTCTTC | CASDLAGDASNEQFF | TRBV28 | TRBD2 | - | TRBJ2-1
TGTGCCAGTAGTACCTGGACAGGGATCAACGAGCAGTACTTC | CASSTWTGINEQYF | TRBV19 | TRBD1 | - | TRBJ2-7
TGTGCCAGCAGTTACACCGGGGGTAGGGCAGATACGCAGTATTTT | CASSYTGGRADTQYF | TRBV6-5 | - | - | TRBJ2-3
TGTGCCAGCAGTTACTCACAGGGATCGGATCAGCCCCAGCATTTT | CASSYSQGSDQPQHF | TRBV6-6 | - | once | TRBJ1-5
TGTGCCAGCAGCCCGAAATTTCAGGGGTCTTCGGGCAATCAGCCCCAGCATTTT | CASSPKFQGSSGNQPQHF | TRBV4-2 | - | - | TRBJ1-5
TGTGCCAGCACCCCATTAGCGGGGTTTAATGAGCAGTTCTTC | CASTPLAGFNEQFF | TRBV7-2 | TRBD2 | - | TRBJ2-1
TGTGCCAGCAGCTTAGCGCCAGGGCGCCAATATCAGCCCCAGCATTTT | CASSLAPGRQYQPQHF | TRBV7-2 | - | - | TRBJ1-5
TGTGCCAACCATCCCCGAGACAGGGAAGGAAAAAACACTGAAGCTTTCTTT | CANHPRDREGKNTEAFF | TRBV19 | TRBD1 | once | TRBJ1-1
TGTGCCAGCAGCTTTCAAGGGGCAGATACGCAGTATTTT | CASSFQGADTQYF | TRBV7-3 | - | - | TRBJ2-3
TGTGCCAGCAGTTACCTAACTAGGTACACCGGGGAGCTGTTTTTT | CASSYLTRYTGELFF | TRBV6-5 | - | - | TRBJ2-2
TGTGCCAGCAGTACAATTCGGCAGGGTCCCGAGCAGTACTTC | CASSTIRQGPEQYF | TRBV28 | - | - | TRBJ2-7
TGTGCCAGCAGCTTAGGAGTGGGTAGCGAGACCCAGTACTTC | CASSLGVGSETQYF | TRBV7-9 | - | - | TRBJ2-5
TGCGCCAGCAGCCAAGAGCCTACTAGCGGGAGTTGGCGCGCGAGCAATGAGCAGTTCTTC | CASSQEPTSGSWRASNEQFF | TRBV4-3 | TRBD2 | - | TRBJ2-1
TGTGCCAGTAAGGTTGCTAGCGGGAGTCGCAATGAGCAGTTCTTC | CASKVASGSRNEQFF | TRBV19 | TRBD2 | - | TRBJ2-1
TGTGCCAGAAATGGACAGGGGATGAACACTGAAGCTTTCTTT | CARNGQGMNTEAFF | TRBV2 | TRBD1 | - | TRBJ1-1
TGCGCCAGCAGTCGGGGGGGGAGTAGCTCTGGAAACACCATATATTTT | CASSRGGSSSGNTIYF | TRBV4-3 | - | - | TRBJ1-3
TGCAGCGTGGGCGACAGGGGGGGATTTACTGAAGCTTTCTTT | CSVGDRGGFTEAFF | TRBV29-1 | TRBD1 | - | TRBJ1-1
TGTGCCAGCTCACCATCCACAGGTATCAATCAGCCCCAGCATTTT | CASSPSTGINQPQHF | TRBV18 | - | - | TRBJ1-5